A single sample gave rise to the 32 T cell receptor beta chains below, sequenced in a study of cytomegalovirus exposure and HLA in healthy donors. Data came from immunoSEQ multiplex PCR; TCRdb stores just in-frame clones and leaves some out. The top ten clones hold approximately 1.8% of a sample with some 150,000 clones, about 94% of them seen once. The sequenced sample was PBMCs. The source is a man aged 18 to 29 in good health and CMV-seropositive.

The chain combines TRBV6-1 with TRBJ2-1; TRBD2 matches at 7 bases. Germline CDR1 and CDR2: MNHNS and SASEGT. There are 15 residues in the CDR3. Unmatched junction bases numbered 11, after V lost 7 bases and J lost 5 bases. CDR3 protein: CASTRPGGRDNEQFF. In nucleotides, the CDR3 is TGTGCCAGCACTAGACCGGGAGGACGAGACAATGAGCAGTTCTTC.

The chain is built from TRBV18 and TRBJ1-2; D is unclear. The CDR3 spans 15 residues. The V gene lost 0 bases and the J gene lost 4 bases, with 12 bases spanning the gap. CDR1 and CDR2 from the germline V gene are KGHSH and LQKENI. The CDR3 spells CASSPPARTIYGYTF. CDR3 sequence (DNA): TGTGCCAGCTCACCACCGGCCAGAACAATCTATGGCTACACCTTC.

The J gene is TRBJ2-5, the V gene TRBV7-8; D is uncertain. This CDR3 has 15 amino acids. V lost 1 base to trimming and J lost 0 bases, with 9 bases between them. Germline lookup yields CDR1 SGHVS and CDR2 FQNEAQ. The CDR3 here is CASSLDGRNQETQYF. DNA for the CDR3: TGTGCCAGCAGCTTAGACGGCAGGAACCAAGAGACCCAGTACTTC.

The gene calls are TRBV9 and TRBJ2-7; TRBD2 matches 9 bases. The germline V gene has CDR1 SGDLS and CDR2 YYNGEE. V lost 3 bases, J lost 0 bases, and 4 bases stayed unmatched. This CDR3 comprises 15 residues. CDR3 bases: TGTGCCAGCAGCGCCGGGACTAGCTTCTCCTACGAGCAGTACTTC. Translated: CASSAGTSFSYEQYF.

The chain has TRBV5-1 and TRBJ1-1; TRBD1 matches 11 bases. The germline gives CDR1 SGHRS, CDR2 YFSETQ. The CDR3 spans 15 residues. The trim removed 5 bases at V and 5 bases at J, leaving 8 bases unmatched. The CDR3 DNA reads TGCGCCAGCAGAGCCGGGACAGGGGGATGGACTGAAGCTTTCTTT. Amino acids: CASRAGTGGWTEAFF.

This chain joins TRBV15 and TRBJ2-7; TRBD1 aligns across 7 bases. The ends lost 0 bases at V and 2 bases at J; junction bases unmatched: 13. This CDR3 region has 18 residues. Germline V gene data show CDR1 as LNHNV and CDR2 as YYDKDF (reference sequence). This CDR3 is CATSRDRTGPGQPYEQYF. CDR3 nucleotides: TGTGCCACCAGCAGAGATAGAACCGGACCGGGACAGCCCTACGAGCAGTACTTC.

The V gene is TRBV29-1, the J gene TRBJ1-1; a possible D gene is TRBD1 (6 bases). Germline CDR1 SQVTM, CDR2 ANQGSEA. The CDR3 has 13 amino acids. Trimming removed 6 bases from V and 4 bases from J, with 15 bases in between. In DNA, the CDR3 is TGCAGCGTACACAGGGAAACGGTCACTGAAGCTTTCTTT. It specifies CSVHRETVTEAFF.

The chain has TRBV11-3 and TRBJ1-1; possibly TRBD1 for D (5 bases). With 5 bases removed from V and 1 base from J, the gap between germline ends came to 11 bases. The CDR3 totals 14 residues. Looked up from germline, CDR1 is SGHNT and CDR2 is YENEEA. The chain's CDR3 is CASSIGTGNTEAFF. The CDR3 DNA reads as TGTGCCAGCAGCATAGGGACTGGGAACACTGAAGCTTTCTTT.

The V gene is TRBV4-1, the J gene TRBJ1-2, with a weak D call TRBD1 (6 bases). Germline V gene sequence: CDR1 MGHRA, CDR2 YSYEKL. The CDR3 has 16 amino acids. The V end lost 0 bases, the J end lost 4 bases, and 15 bases lay between the germline ends. CDR3 bases: TGCGCCAGCAGCCAAGAAAGCCCAGGGGTGAGCTATGGCTACACCTTC. It codes for CASSQESPGVSYGYTF.

The chain combines TRBV19 with TRBJ2-3; 9 bases align to TRBD2. The junction had 6 bases not matched to a gene; V was cut back by 4 bases and J by 1 base. CDR3 length: 16 amino acids. Germline CDR1 is LNHDA and CDR2 is SQIVND (reference sequence). CDR3: CASSSGLAGRTDTQYF. The CDR3 DNA sequence: TGTGCCAGTAGTAGCGGCCTAGCGGGGCGCACAGATACGCAGTATTTT.

Only one count was recorded for this clone. V and J are TRBV28 and TRBJ1-5; TRBD1 matches 8 bases. With 5 bases clipped from V and 0 bases from J, the junction kept 6 bases outside the gene matches. Germline lookup yields CDR1 MDHEN and CDR2 SYDVKM. The CDR3 sequence is 16 residues long. As DNA, the CDR3 is TGTGCCAGCAGTACCGACAGGGGTCATAGCAATCAGCCCCAGCATTTT. The encoded protein is CASSTDRGHSNQPQHF.

The chain couples TRBV7-2 to TRBJ2-3; 11 bases are a match to TRBD2. The CDR3 runs to 16 residues. Germline loops: CDR1 SGHTA, CDR2 FQGNSA. Trimming at V came to 1 base and at J to 5 bases, leaving 5 bases not matched to a gene. The CDR3 protein is CASSLGLAGGEDTQYF. In nucleotides, the CDR3 is TGTGCCAGCAGCTTAGGGCTAGCGGGAGGAGAAGATACGCAGTATTTT.

The chain uses TRBV5-1 and TRBJ2-7, with D possibly TRBD2 on 6 matching bases. V dropped 2 bases and J dropped 2 bases, with 17 bases sitting between them. Per germline, CDR1 SGHRS and CDR2 YFSETQ. This CDR3 comprises 16 residues. The CDR3 nucleotides are TGCGCCAGCAGCTTACGATTCGGGGGTAGAGCCTACGAGCAGTACTTC. Residues: CASSLRFGGRAYEQYF.

The CDR3 spells CASSPGTSLTGELFF. For the CDR3, the DNA is TGCGCCAGCAGCCCCGGGACTAGCTTAACCGGGGAGCTGTTTTTT. The chain combines TRBV4-1 with TRBJ2-2; TRBD2 aligns across 9 bases. Trimming cost V 4 bases and J 5 bases; bases outside gene matches: 5. This CDR3 contains 15 residues. CDR1 and CDR2 from the germline V gene are MGHRA and YSYEKL.

The chain couples TRBV5-4 to TRBJ2-3, with TRBD2 matching over 12 bases. Germline V gene sequence: CDR1 SGHNT, CDR2 YYREEE (reference sequence). This CDR3 is built from 17 residues. Trimming took 0 bases from V and 3 from J; bases not matched to a gene: 5. This CDR3 reads CASSLDGLAGITDTQYF. In DNA, the CDR3 is TGTGCCAGCAGCTTGGATGGACTAGCGGGAATAACAGATACGCAGTATTTT.

For the CDR3, the DNA is TGTGCCAGCATCAGTCCTAGCGGGAGGCAGGACTACAATGAGCAGTTCTTC. Amino acid sequence: CASISPSGRQDYNEQFF. The V call is TRBV2, the J call TRBJ2-1, with 11 bases fitting TRBD2. CDR3 size: 17 residues. CDR1 and CDR2 (germline): SNHLY, FYNNEI. V shed 7 bases, J shed 3 bases, and the junction held 11 bases outside the gene matches.

The chain combines TRBV20-1 with TRBJ2-1; D is perhaps TRBD2 (5 bases). V was clipped by 4 bases and J by 13 bases, with 14 bases between them. Germline V gives CDR1 DFQATT, CDR2 SNEGSKA (reference sequence). This CDR3 has 11 residues. CDR3 loop: CSATRRPGQFF. In DNA form, the CDR3 reads TGCAGTGCTACCCGCAGACCGGGACAGTTCTTC.

The gene calls are TRBV4-1 and TRBJ2-7, with TRBD2 matching 14 bases. The J segment lost 7 bases and the V segment lost 4 bases, leaving 6 bases of the junction unmatched. Looked up from germline, CDR1 is MGHRA and CDR2 is YSYEKL. The CDR3 length is 15 residues. The CDR3 loop reads CASSPGTSGSGEQYF. CDR3 in DNA: TGCGCCAGCAGCCCCGGGACTAGCGGGAGCGGTGAGCAGTACTTC.

The V gene is TRBV10-1, the J gene TRBJ2-2, with 7 bases lining up with TRBD2. V shed 9 bases, J shed 6 bases, and the junction held 16 bases outside the gene matches. The V gene's germline CDR1 is WNHNN and CDR2 SYGVQD (reference sequence). This CDR3 is 16 amino acids long. CDR3: CASSPLAGENSGELFF. Written as DNA, the CDR3 is TGCGCCAGTAGCCCTCTCGCGGGAGAGAATTCCGGGGAGCTGTTTTTT.

A single count supports this clone. This chain connects TRBV6-1 to TRBJ1-1; D remains ambiguous. Germline CDR1 and CDR2: MNHNS and SASEGT. The CDR3 is 15 amino acids. V was clipped by 8 bases and J by 5 bases, with 21 bases between them. The CDR3, as DNA: TGTGCCAGCCACGGAACCTTCGGAGGAAGTACTGAAGCTTTCTTT. It yields the protein CASHGTFGGSTEAFF.

The CDR3 loop is CASRSEAGMNTEAFF. The CDR3 DNA is TGTGCCAGCAGGAGTGAAGCGGGAATGAACACTGAAGCTTTCTTT. V is TRBV27 and J is TRBJ1-1; no clear D. CDR3 length equals 15 residues. V was shortened by 6 bases and J by 0 bases, with 14 bases between the two germline ends. Germline lookup yields CDR1 MNHEY and CDR2 SMNVEV (reference sequence).

The J gene is TRBJ2-1, the V gene TRBV7-9; D perhaps matches TRBD1 (6 bases). V was pared by 4 bases and J by 0 bases, with 16 bases between. This CDR3 comprises 17 residues. Germline loops: CDR1 SEHNR, CDR2 FQNEAQ (reference sequence). The CDR3 sequence is CASSSWTVLSSYNEQFF. In DNA, the CDR3 is TGTGCCAGCAGCTCATGGACAGTTCTTAGCTCCTACAATGAGCAGTTCTTC.

This chain links TRBV9 with TRBJ2-3; 7 bases align to TRBD1. The V segment lost 2 bases and the J segment 2 bases; nucleotides outside the gene matches: 8. The length of the CDR3 is 16 residues. The germline V gene has CDR1 SGDLS and CDR2 YYNGEE. The CDR3 sequence: CASSVTPGQHTDTQYF. In DNA form, the CDR3 reads TGTGCCAGCAGCGTCACACCGGGACAGCACACAGATACGCAGTATTTT.

The chain links TRBV5-4 to TRBJ1-2; 10 nucleotides align to TRBD1. Germline loops: CDR1 SGHNT, CDR2 YYREEE (reference sequence). The V segment lost 4 bases and the J segment 8 bases; nucleotides outside the gene matches: 8. The CDR3 is 14 amino acids. For the CDR3, the DNA is TGTGCCAGCAGCGCGACAGGGGGCGGTTGGGGCTACACCTTC. This gives the protein CASSATGGGWGYTF.

This clone was counted a single time. V is TRBV6-5 and J is TRBJ1-1; the D gene is possibly TRBD1 (5 bases). CDR3 length equals 12 residues. Germline lookup yields CDR1 MNHEY and CDR2 SVGAGI. V lost 0 bases and J lost 8, with 7 bases in between. CDR3 sequence reads: CASSYSGGEAFF. The CDR3 region has the DNA TGTGCCAGCAGTTACTCTGGGGGGGAAGCTTTCTTT.

The rearrangement uses TRBV6-1 and TRBJ1-4; 10 bases map to TRBD1. V gave up 2 bases and J gave up 5 bases; unmatched junction bases: 11. CDR1 is MNHNS, CDR2 SASEGT, per germline. The CDR3 is 18 amino acids. CDR3 bases: TGTGCCAGCAGTGAATTAGGATTGACAGGGGGCAGCAATGAAAAACTGTTTTTT. It is translated as CASSELGLTGGSNEKLFF.

This chain links TRBV2 with TRBJ2-1, with 8 bases fitting TRBD2. CDR1 is SNHLY and CDR2 is FYNNEI in the germline V gene. The V and J ends lost 3 bases and 5 bases, in that order; junction bases with no gene match: 6. This CDR3 is built from 15 residues. This chain's CDR3 is CASSEMSGGDNEQFF. The CDR3, as DNA: TGTGCCAGCAGTGAGATGAGCGGGGGAGACAATGAGCAGTTCTTC. Based on the CDR3 plus reference TRBV2 and TRBJ2-1, the full variable domain is EPEVTQTPSHQVTQMGQEVILRCVPISNHLYFYWYRQILGQKVEFLVSFYNNEISEKSEIFDDQFSVERPDGSNFTLKIRSTKLEDSAMYFCASSEMSGGDNEQFFGPGTRLTVL.

V is TRBV7-2 and J is TRBJ2-1; the D is unclear. The germline V gene has CDR1 SGHTA and CDR2 FQGNSA. The CDR3 has 15 amino acids. Trimming pared 1 base from V and 1 base from J, leaving 8 bases between. The CDR3 here is CASSLGRQSYNEQFF. The CDR3 DNA follows: TGTGCCAGCAGCTTAGGGCGACAATCCTACAATGAGCAGTTCTTC.

V and J are TRBV4-1 and TRBJ1-4, with D perhaps TRBD1 (5 bases). Germline V CDR1 and CDR2: MGHRA, YSYEKL. Between the trimmed V and J ends, which lost 0 bases and 6 bases, there was a span of 14 bases. The CDR3 is 16 amino acids. The CDR3 loop reads CASSQEGPGGDEKLFF. CDR3 nucleotides: TGCGCCAGCAGCCAAGAGGGGCCGGGTGGGGATGAAAAACTGTTTTTT.

This sequence joins TRBV13 and TRBJ1-1; the match to TRBD1 covers 9 bases. Trimming at V came to 2 bases and at J to 11 bases, leaving 12 bases not matched to a gene. The V gene's germline CDR1 is PRHDT and CDR2 FYEKMQ (reference sequence). The CDR3 extends over 15 amino acids. The CDR3 region is CASSLNRGRRGSAFF. The DNA of the CDR3 is TGTGCCAGCAGCTTAAACAGGGGGCGAAGGGGGTCGGCTTTCTTT.

The chain recombines TRBV27 with TRBJ2-2; the match to TRBD1 covers 7 bases. Looked up from germline, CDR1 is MNHEY and CDR2 is SMNVEV (reference sequence). Trimming removed 4 bases from V and 4 bases from J; junction bases left unmatched: 0. The CDR3 is 13 residues long. The CDR3 bases are TGTGCCAGCAGTTCAGGGGGCACCGGGGAGCTGTTTTTT. Translated, it gives CASSSGGTGELFF.

The chain couples TRBV27 to TRBJ2-7; perhaps TRBD1 as D (6 bases). The germline V gene encodes CDR1 MNHEY and CDR2 SMNVEV (reference sequence). The CDR3 spans 13 residues. Deletions cut 4 bases from V and 2 bases from J, with 9 bases between. CDR3 DNA sequence: TGTGCCAGCAGTTACAGGGCCACCTACGAGCAGTACTTC. Its translation: CASSYRATYEQYF.